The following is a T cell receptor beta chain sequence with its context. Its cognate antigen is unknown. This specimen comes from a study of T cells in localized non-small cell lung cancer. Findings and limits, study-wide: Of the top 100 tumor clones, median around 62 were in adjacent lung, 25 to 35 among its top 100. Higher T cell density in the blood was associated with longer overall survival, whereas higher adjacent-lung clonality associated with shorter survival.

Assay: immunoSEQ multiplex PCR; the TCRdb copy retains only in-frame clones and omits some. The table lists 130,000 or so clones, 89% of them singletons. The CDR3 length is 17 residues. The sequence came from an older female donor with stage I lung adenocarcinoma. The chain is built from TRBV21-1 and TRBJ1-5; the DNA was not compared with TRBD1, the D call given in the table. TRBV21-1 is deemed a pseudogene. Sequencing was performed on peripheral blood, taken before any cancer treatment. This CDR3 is CASSKAKTGHGNQPQHF. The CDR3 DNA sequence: TGTGCCAGCAGCAAAGCCAAGACTGGACATGGCAATCAGCCCCAGCATTTT.